Below, 15 T cell receptor beta chains from the same sample are listed, as sequenced in a study of blood T cell repertoires in COVID-19. Clones were read by immunoSEQ multiplex PCR, and TCRdb kept only the in-frame ones, dropping some. The sample has some 130,000 clones, around 90% seen once; the top ten hold about 4.6%. Sequences were obtained from peripheral blood. These receptors were obtained from a man in his 60s with COVID-19, enrolled during active disease.

The DNA for the CDR3 is TGTGCCAGCACCCCGGAAGGGAGGCCCTACGAGCAGTACTTC. Protein: CASTPEGRPYEQYF. V and J are TRBV27 and TRBJ2-7, with D possibly TRBD2 on 6 matching bases. The CDR3 has 14 residues. Per germline, CDR1 MNHEY and CDR2 SMNVEV (reference sequence). V lost 7 bases, J lost 2 bases, and 15 bases lay in between.

V gene TRBV9 combines with J gene TRBJ1-3; TRBD1 matches 11 bases. CDR3 length: 17 residues. J was trimmed by 0 bases and V by 4 bases; bases with no gene match: 6. CDR1 and CDR2 (germline): SGDLS, YYNGEE. The chain's CDR3 is CASSPGQGASSGNTIYF. In DNA, the CDR3 is TGTGCCAGCAGCCCTGGACAGGGGGCTTCCTCTGGAAACACCATATATTTT.

The chain employs TRBV28 and TRBJ2-7; 8 nucleotides line up with TRBD2. This CDR3 comprises 11 residues. The V gene's germline CDR1 is MDHEN and CDR2 SYDVKM. The V gene end was trimmed by 8 bases and the J gene end by 7 bases; junction bases not matched to a gene: 4. The CDR3, as DNA: TGTGCCAGCGAGCGGGAGAAAGAGCAGTACTTC. This codes for CASEREKEQYF.

This chain uses TRBV5-1 with TRBJ1-1; D remains ambiguous. V lost 0 bases and J 3 bases, leaving 9 bases between the germline ends. This CDR3 region has 14 residues. Per germline, CDR1 SGHRS and CDR2 YFSETQ. The CDR3 loop reads CASSLASKDTEAFF. The CDR3, as DNA: TGCGCCAGCAGCTTGGCTAGTAAGGACACTGAAGCTTTCTTT. The variable domain in full, completed from reference TRBV5-1 and TRBJ1-1, reads KAGVTQTPRYLIKTRGQQVTLSCSPISGHRSVSWYQQTPGQGLQFLFEYFSETQRNKGNFPGRFSGRQFSNSRSEMNVSTLELGDSALYLCASSLASKDTEAFFGQGTRLTVV.

Details on this clone: This specimen includes other DNA sequences encoding the same CDR3. The chain employs TRBV28 and TRBJ2-7; no clear D gene. The CDR3 length is 13 residues. CDR1 and CDR2 from the germline V gene are MDHEN and SYDVKM. Trimming cost V 2 bases and J 2 bases, with 7 bases left between them. The chain's CDR3 is CASSLPGAYEQYF. For the CDR3, the DNA is TGTGCCAGCAGTTTACCCGGAGCCTACGAGCAGTACTTC.

In DNA form, the CDR3 reads TGCGCCAGCAGCTTAAACTACAATATGAACACTGAAGCTTTCTTT. Amino acid sequence: CASSLNYNMNTEAFF. This chain connects TRBV5-1 to TRBJ1-1, with D hard to call. CDR1 and CDR2 from the germline V gene are SGHRS and YFSETQ. This CDR3 spans 15 amino acids. V lost 2 bases, J lost 0 bases, and 11 bases lay in between.

CDR3 DNA: TGCAGCGTAATATTGGACCAGGGACTTACTGGGGCCAACGTCCTGACTTTC. Translated, it gives CSVILDQGLTGANVLTF. The chain combines TRBV29-1 with TRBJ2-6; D may be TRBD2 (6 bases). CDR1 SQVTM and CDR2 ANQGSEA come from the germline V gene. Trimming left V 6 bases short and J 2 bases short, with 20 bases between. The CDR3 loop spans 17 amino acids.

J is TRBJ2-2 and V is TRBV11-3; D uncertain. From germline, CDR1 is SGHNT and CDR2 YENEEA. The V end lost 5 bases, the J end lost 3 bases, and 4 bases lay between the germline ends. This CDR3 is 12 amino acids long. The CDR3 bases are TGTGCCAGCAGCCCCTACACCGGGGAGCTGTTTTTT. Protein product: CASSPYTGELFF. The whole variable domain, remainder taken from reference TRBV11-3 and TRBJ2-2, is EAGVVQSPRYKIIEKKQPVAFWCNPISGHNTLYWYLQNLGQGPELLIRYENEEAVDDSQLPKDRFSAERLKGVDSTLKIQPAELGDSAVYLCASSPYTGELFFGEGSRLTVL.

J is TRBJ2-1 and V is TRBV25-1; D is ambiguous. This CDR3 spans 13 amino acids. Trimming removed 3 bases from V and 9 bases from J, with 12 bases in between. CDR1 is MGHDK and CDR2 is SYGVNS in the germline V gene. CDR3 sequence: CASSEKLIGEQFF. The CDR3 DNA follows: TGTGCCAGCAGTGAGAAACTTATTGGTGAGCAGTTCTTC.

The chain employs TRBV10-3 and TRBJ1-1; TRBD1 is a possible D gene (6 bases). Germline CDR1 ENHRY, CDR2 SYGVKD. The CDR3 runs to 14 residues. Between the trimmed V and J ends, which lost 6 bases and 1 base, there was a span of 12 bases. Here the CDR3 reads CAIRKQGQNTEAFF. CDR3 DNA sequence: TGTGCCATCAGAAAACAGGGCCAGAACACTGAAGCTTTCTTT.

The V gene is TRBV19, the J gene TRBJ2-7, with D possibly TRBD2 on 6 matching bases. The CDR3 spans 15 residues. The V end lost 1 base, the J end lost 4 bases, and 14 bases lay between the germline ends. Germline V gene lookup returns CDR1 LNHDA and CDR2 SQIVND (reference sequence). Written as DNA, the CDR3 is TGTGCCAGTAGTATAGGGTCGGGCGGGACTTACGAGCAGTACTTC. It encodes CASSIGSGGTYEQYF.

The chain recombines TRBV15 with TRBJ2-4; weak D call: TRBD2 (5 bases). Germline V gene lookup returns CDR1 LNHNV and CDR2 YYDKDF (reference sequence). Trimming removed 3 bases at V and 1 base at J, with 13 bases between. The CDR3 length is 16 residues. CDR3 DNA sequence: TGTGCCACCAGCAGGGGGTACGGGGTGGCCAAAAACATTCAGTACTTC. Amino acids: CATSRGYGVAKNIQYF.

This sequence joins TRBV27 and TRBJ2-6, with 7 bases matching TRBD2. V shed 9 bases and J 2 bases; nucleotides not matched to a gene: 16. Germline V gene sequence: CDR1 MNHEY, CDR2 SMNVEV (reference sequence). The CDR3 covers 18 residues. DNA of the CDR3: TGTGCCAGGGGGGGGGAATCCGTGCATCTCCCTGGGGCCAACGTCCTGACTTTC. Amino acid sequence: CARGGESVHLPGANVLTF. Full variable domain (missing parts from reference TRBV27 and TRBJ2-6): EAQVTQNPRYLITVTGKKLTVTCSQNMNHEYMSWYRQDPGLGLRQIYYSMNVEVTDKGDVPEGYKVSRKEKRNFPLILESPSPNQTSLYFCARGGESVHLPGANVLTFGAGSRLTVL.

The chain joins TRBV11-3 to TRBJ2-7; 9 bases match TRBD1. Germline loops: CDR1 SGHNT, CDR2 YENEEA. V was clipped by 3 bases and J by 6 bases; unmatched bases: 9. This CDR3 is 15 amino acids long. CDR3 nucleotide sequence: TGTGCCAGCAGCTTGGATGGGACAGGGACGGTCGAGCAGTACTTC. Its protein product is CASSLDGTGTVEQYF.

This clone was seen only once. The rearrangement links TRBV18 to TRBJ1-2; 9 bases match TRBD1. The CDR3 extends over 15 amino acids. J lost 7 bases, V lost 0 bases, and 6 bases had no gene match. CDR1 KGHSH and CDR2 LQKENI come from the germline V gene. CDR3 nucleotides: TGTGCCAGCTCACCACCTATAGGACAGGGGACTGGCTACACCTTC. Protein sequence: CASSPPIGQGTGYTF.